Listed here are 31 T cell receptor beta chains from one sample, sequenced in a study of human thymus T cells. Sequencing used immunoSEQ multiplex PCR; TCRdb keeps in-frame clones, though not all of them. The sample lists some 78,000 clones; roughly 96% were seen once. Obtained as resections during corrective heart surgery, the thymus tissue was then studied. Input material: thymus tissue. These receptors originate from a boy in the first two years of life with a congenital heart defect but otherwise immunologically healthy.

This clone appeared once. The V gene is TRBV9, the J gene TRBJ1-2; weak D call: TRBD1 (5 bases). V lost 0 bases to trimming and J lost 3 bases, with 15 bases between them. The CDR3 has 16 amino acids. In germline, CDR1 is SGDLS, CDR2 YYNGEE. The CDR3, as DNA: TGTGCCAGCAGCGTAGGGGGGAAGGGCCTCTACTATGGCTACACCTTC. Its protein is CASSVGGKGLYYGYTF.

This sequence joins TRBV14 and TRBJ2-7; D remains unclear. The CDR3 covers 17 residues. CDR1 and CDR2 (germline): SGHDN, FVKESK. V was trimmed by 4 bases and J by 3 bases, leaving 22 bases between them. CDR3 sequence: CASSPPELDKSVYEQYF. In nucleotides, the CDR3 is TGTGCCAGCAGCCCCCCTGAGCTGGATAAAAGTGTCTACGAGCAGTACTTC.

The chain combines TRBV5-4 with TRBJ1-1; D perhaps matches TRBD1 (6 bases). V was cut by 4 bases and J by 0 bases, with 10 bases left in between. Germline V gene data show CDR1 as SGHNT and CDR2 as YYREEE (reference sequence). The CDR3 has 14 amino acids. The CDR3 loop is CASSVNRVNTEAFF. The CDR3 nucleotides are TGTGCCAGCAGCGTGAACAGGGTGAACACTGAAGCTTTCTTT.

The CDR3 region is CASSSDSWAPTDTQYF. The CDR3 nucleotides are TGTGCCAGCAGTTCTGACTCATGGGCCCCCACAGATACGCAGTATTTT. J is TRBJ2-3 and V is TRBV7-6; D not certain. V lost 6 bases and J lost 2, with 18 bases in between. This CDR3 region has 16 residues. Germline CDR1 is SGHVS and CDR2 is FNYEAQ.

The chain has TRBV29-1 and TRBJ2-2; D may correspond to TRBD1 or TRBD2 (5 bases each). V lost 6 bases and J 1 base, leaving 12 bases between the germline ends. Germline-derived CDR1 and CDR2 are SQVTM and ANQGSEA. The CDR3 consists of 14 residues. For the CDR3, the DNA is TGCAGCGTCGAGGGACGGATGAACACCGGGGAGCTGTTTTTT. Its protein is CSVEGRMNTGELFF.

The rearrangement links TRBV4-3 to TRBJ1-2, with a tentative D call TRBD1 (5 bases). This CDR3 spans 15 amino acids. Germline V gene lookup returns CDR1 LGHNA and CDR2 YSLEER. Trimming pared 0 bases from V and 3 bases from J, leaving 11 bases between. The CDR3 is CASSQDSGADYGYTF. Written as DNA, the CDR3 is TGCGCCAGCAGCCAAGATAGCGGGGCAGACTATGGCTACACCTTC.

The V and J genes are TRBV5-1 and TRBJ1-2; no definite D call. Between the trimmed V and J ends, which lost 0 bases and 4 bases, there was a span of 19 bases. CDR1 is SGHRS and CDR2 is YFSETQ in the germline V gene. CDR3 length: 17 residues. CDR3 sequence reads: CASSLEGGGPSAYGYTF. As DNA, the CDR3 is TGCGCCAGCAGCTTGGAGGGTGGTGGGCCATCGGCCTATGGCTACACCTTC.

This clone was counted only a few times. The chain has TRBV7-8 and TRBJ2-7; 11 bases are a match to TRBD2. Trimming removed 5 bases from V and 5 bases from J; junction bases left unmatched: 11. This CDR3 contains 16 residues. The V gene's germline CDR1 is SGHVS and CDR2 FQNEAQ. Here the CDR3 DNA reads TGTGCCAGCAGCCCCTTAACCGGGACTAGCGGCAACGAGCAGTACTTC. This gives the protein CASSPLTGTSGNEQYF. Drawing the rest from reference TRBV7-8 and TRBJ2-7, the complete variable domain is GAGVSQSPRYKVAKRGQDVALRCDPISGHVSLFWYQQALGQGPEFLTYFQNEAQLDKSGLPSDRFFAERPEGSVSTLKIQRTQQEDSAVYLCASSPLTGTSGNEQYFGPGTRLTVT.

The gene calls are TRBV5-6 and TRBJ2-1; tentatively, D is TRBD1 (6 bases). Germline loops: CDR1 SGHDT, CDR2 YYEEEE. This CDR3 has 13 amino acids. With 0 bases removed from V and 7 bases from J, the gap between germline ends came to 8 bases. CDR3 protein: CASSLEGGNEQFF. In nucleotides, the CDR3 is TGTGCCAGCAGCTTGGAAGGGGGAAATGAGCAGTTCTTC.

The chain carries TRBV7-3 and TRBJ1-2, with D uncertain. The CDR3 contains 15 residues. V was pared by 8 bases and J by 2 bases, with 18 bases between. Germline V lookup: CDR1 SGHTA, CDR2 FQGTGA. Here the CDR3 reads CASHEVGLQNYGYTF. In DNA, the CDR3 is TGTGCCAGCCACGAGGTAGGGCTTCAGAACTATGGCTACACCTTC. The variable domain in full, with the rest retrieved from reference TRBV7-3 and TRBJ1-2, is GAGVSQTPSNKVTEKGKYVELRCDPISGHTALYWYRQSLGQGPEFLIYFQGTGAADDSGLPNDRFFAVRPEGSVSTLKIQRTERGDSAVYLCASHEVGLQNYGYTFGSGTRLTVV.

The chain combines TRBV11-3 with TRBJ1-1, with D hard to call. Trimming stripped 2 bases from V and 0 bases from J, with 13 bases between. Germline values: CDR1 SGHNT, CDR2 YENEEA. This CDR3 region has 16 residues. The CDR3 DNA reads TGTGCCAGCAGCTTAAACAAATCATCGGTGAACACTGAAGCTTTCTTT. Translation: CASSLNKSSVNTEAFF. The full variable domain, rest sourced from reference TRBV11-3 and TRBJ1-1, is EAGVVQSPRYKIIEKKQPVAFWCNPISGHNTLYWYLQNLGQGPELLIRYENEEAVDDSQLPKDRFSAERLKGVDSTLKIQPAELGDSAVYLCASSLNKSSVNTEAFFGQGTRLTVV.

V is TRBV4-1 and J is TRBJ2-1, with D tentatively TRBD2 (5 bases). This CDR3 contains 16 residues. With 1 base removed from V and 0 bases from J, the gap between germline ends came to 10 bases. The germline gives CDR1 MGHRA, CDR2 YSYEKL. The CDR3 protein is CASSQVASPSYNEQFF. CDR3 DNA: TGCGCCAGCAGCCAAGTCGCTAGCCCCTCCTACAATGAGCAGTTCTTC.

The rearrangement links TRBV20-1 to TRBJ1-1; maybe TRBD1 (5 bases). The CDR3 loop spans 10 amino acids. Germline V gene lookup returns CDR1 DFQATT and CDR2 SNEGSKA (reference sequence). V was trimmed by 3 bases and J by 6 bases, leaving 5 bases between them. The CDR3 spells CSARGAEAFF. DNA of the CDR3: TGCAGTGCTAGGGGGGCTGAAGCTTTCTTT.

V and J are TRBV18 and TRBJ2-7, with 8 positions matching TRBD2. The germline V gene encodes CDR1 KGHSH and CDR2 LQKENI. The V gene end was trimmed by 1 base and the J gene end by 4 bases; junction bases not matched to a gene: 15. The CDR3 is 18 residues long. The CDR3 coding sequence is TGTGCCAGCTCACCACGAAACCTGAGAAGTAGCGGGATGTACGAGCAGTACTTC. The encoded protein is CASSPRNLRSSGMYEQYF.

The J gene is TRBJ2-4, the V gene TRBV19; 9 bases map to TRBD1. The CDR3 length is 15 residues. Germline V lookup: CDR1 LNHDA, CDR2 SQIVND (reference sequence). V dropped 5 bases and J dropped 7; count of bases not matched to a gene: 9. As DNA, the CDR3 is TGTGCCAGTAGTTATCAACGGGACAGGGACAACATTCAGTACTTC. Its translation is CASSYQRDRDNIQYF.

V usage is TRBV7-2 and J usage is TRBJ1-1; D gene uncertain. Germline V gives CDR1 SGHTA, CDR2 FQGNSA. V was shortened by 5 bases and J by 0 bases, with 19 bases between the two germline ends. The CDR3 is 17 amino acids. The DNA of the CDR3 is TGTGCCAGCAGCCAAATAGGGAGTTGGGAACTGAACACTGAAGCTTTCTTT. The encoded protein is CASSQIGSWELNTEAFF.

This chain connects TRBV5-1 to TRBJ2-7, with 9 bases that match TRBD1. Trimming took 0 bases from V and 3 from J; bases not matched to a gene: 10. CDR1 and CDR2 (germline): SGHRS, YFSETQ. CDR3 length: 17 amino acids. The CDR3 DNA reads as TGCGCCAGCAGCTTGGGGAACCGGGACAGGGTCCTCTACGAGCAGTACTTC. Translation gives CASSLGNRDRVLYEQYF.

A word on this clone: One end of the junction fails to match germline, which may point to a read error. The rearrangement joins TRBV7-2 to TRBJ2-3; 11 bases map to TRBD2. The CDR3 spans 17 residues. CDR1 and CDR2 (germline): SGHTA, FQGNSA. The CDR3 nucleotides read TGTGCCAGCAGCGCCCGACTAGCGGGAAAACAGACAGATGCGCAGTATTTT. Translating it yields CASSARLAGKQTDAQYF.

For this clone: One end of the junction is discordant with germline, which a read error may explain. The rearrangement joins TRBV2 to TRBJ2-3; 8 positions agree with TRBD2. The CDR3 contains 16 residues. Looked up from germline, CDR1 is SNHLY and CDR2 is FYNNEI. Here the CDR3 DNA reads TGTGCCAGCAGCGAAGATGGGCGGGGGGACACAGATACGCAGTATTTT. This sequence encodes CASSEDGRGDTDTQYF.

In nucleotides, the CDR3 is TGTGCCAGCAGGTCCTCCTACAATGAGCAGTTCTTC. Protein: CASRSSYNEQFF. The chain joins TRBV6-1 to TRBJ2-1; no firm D call. Trimming removed 6 bases at V and 0 bases at J, with 3 bases between. The germline V gene has CDR1 MNHNS and CDR2 SASEGT. This CDR3 contains 12 residues.

The chain combines TRBV19 with TRBJ1-2; D gene ambiguous. Looked up from germline, CDR1 is LNHDA and CDR2 is SQIVND (reference sequence). CDR3 size: 13 residues. Trimming removed 1 base from V and 4 bases from J, with 7 bases in between. The chain's CDR3 is CASSIAQTYGYTF. The CDR3 DNA reads as TGTGCCAGTAGTATAGCACAGACCTATGGCTACACCTTC.

V usage is TRBV4-1 and J usage is TRBJ1-5; TRBD1 matches at 7 bases. The CDR3 loop spans 17 amino acids. Looked up from germline, CDR1 is MGHRA and CDR2 is YSYEKL. Germline trimming cut 0 bases from V and 4 bases from J; bases unmatched to any gene: 9. As DNA, the CDR3 is TGCGCCAGCAGCCAAGATGGAGACAGGGAAGGAAATCAGCCCCAGCATTTT. It encodes CASSQDGDREGNQPQHF.

The V gene is TRBV21-1, the J gene TRBJ2-5; the table's D call, TRBD1, has no DNA check behind it. TRBV21-1 is a listed pseudogene. The CDR3 runs to 16 residues. The CDR3 DNA sequence: TGTGCCAGCAGCACCCGACGAGGACATCTCCAAGAGACCCAGTACTTC. It encodes CASSTRRGHLQETQYF.

The chain recombines TRBV6-1 with TRBJ2-2; TRBD2 matches 16 bases. CDR3 length: 17 residues. The germline V gene encodes CDR1 MNHNS and CDR2 SASEGT. V lost 4 bases, J lost 9 bases, and 8 bases stayed unmatched. The CDR3 loop is CASSAPGTSGRGRELFF. The DNA of the CDR3 is TGTGCCAGCAGTGCTCCCGGGACTAGCGGGAGGGGAAGGGAGCTGTTTTTT.

This clone occurred once. The chain is built from TRBV5-4 and TRBJ1-2; tentative D call: TRBD1 (5 bases). Trimming stripped 2 bases from V and 6 bases from J, with 11 bases between. The CDR3 is 13 amino acids. Germline V gene data show CDR1 as SGHNT and CDR2 as YYREEE (reference sequence). In DNA, the CDR3 is TGTGCCAGCAGCTTACGGACAATGGATGGCTACACCTTC. Translated, it gives CASSLRTMDGYTF.

This clone was seen only once. The chain couples TRBV28 to TRBJ1-3, with 9 positions matching TRBD1. The V gene's germline CDR1 is MDHEN and CDR2 SYDVKM. CDR3 length: 14 amino acids. With V trimmed by 5 bases and J by 2 bases, 1 base remained unmatched. CDR3 sequence reads: CASSHRGPGNTIYF. The CDR3, as DNA: TGTGCCAGCAGTCACAGGGGGCCTGGAAACACCATATATTTT.

This rearrangement joins TRBV29-1 to TRBJ2-7; 14 bases are a match to TRBD2. CDR1 and CDR2 from the germline V gene are SQVTM and ANQGSEA. The CDR3 loop spans 18 amino acids. Trimming removed 0 bases from V and 0 bases from J; junction bases left unmatched: 7. The CDR3 DNA is TGCAGCGTTGAAGATCGACTAGCGGGAGGGCCCCCCTCCTACGAGCAGTACTTC. Its translation: CSVEDRLAGGPPSYEQYF.

DNA of the CDR3: TGTGCCAGCAGCGAGCCGGGACTAGCGGGTACAGATACGCAGTATTTT. Translating it yields CASSEPGLAGTDTQYF. The J gene is TRBJ2-3, the V gene TRBV9; TRBD2 aligns across 12 bases. The CDR3 contains 16 residues. Germline V gene lookup returns CDR1 SGDLS and CDR2 YYNGEE. J lost 3 bases, V lost 3 bases, and 5 bases had no gene match.

The V gene is TRBV7-9, the J gene TRBJ2-1; D is uncertain. Trimming took off 1 base at V and 7 bases at J, with 5 bases between the two ends. The germline V gene encodes CDR1 SEHNR and CDR2 FQNEAQ (reference sequence). The length of the CDR3 is 12 residues. The CDR3 sequence is CASSLGTNEQFF. The CDR3 DNA follows: TGTGCCAGCAGCTTAGGCACGAATGAGCAGTTCTTC.

V is TRBV27 and J is TRBJ1-5; 8 positions match TRBD1. Trimming at V came to 4 bases and at J to 9 bases, leaving 8 bases not matched to a gene. The CDR3 totals 14 residues. Germline CDR1 MNHEY, CDR2 SMNVEV (reference sequence). The CDR3 coding sequence is TGTGCCAGCAGTTCGGACAGGGAAGATCTGCCCCAGCATTTT. Its translation is CASSSDREDLPQHF.

The chain recombines TRBV7-9 with TRBJ1-1; no definite D call. The CDR3 covers 13 residues. V dropped 5 bases and J dropped 7 bases, with 14 bases sitting between them. The germline V gene encodes CDR1 SEHNR and CDR2 FQNEAQ (reference sequence). The CDR3 DNA follows: TGTGCCAGCAGCCGATCGCCAGTTTATGAAGCTTTCTTT. Its protein product is CASSRSPVYEAFF. Full variable domain (outside the CDR3, taken from reference TRBV7-9 and TRBJ1-1): DTGVSQNPRHKITKRGQNVTFRCDPISEHNRLYWYRQTLGQGPEFLTYFQNEAQLEKSRLLSDRFSAERPKGSFSTLEIQRTEQGDSAMYLCASSRSPVYEAFFGQGTRLTVV.